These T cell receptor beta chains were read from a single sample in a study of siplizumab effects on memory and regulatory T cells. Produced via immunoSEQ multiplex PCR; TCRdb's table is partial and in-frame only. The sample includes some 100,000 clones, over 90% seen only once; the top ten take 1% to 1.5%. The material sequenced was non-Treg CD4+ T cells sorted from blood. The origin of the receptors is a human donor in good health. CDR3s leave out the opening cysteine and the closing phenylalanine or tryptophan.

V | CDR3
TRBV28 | ASSLPPYRREETQY
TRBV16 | ASSLQGARTDTQY
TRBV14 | ASSQLMGGTHNEQF
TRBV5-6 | ASSQSDRVDEQF
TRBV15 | ATSRDLRGGASNQPQH
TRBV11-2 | ASSLSTSYNEQF
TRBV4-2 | ASSFSGRAQNEQF
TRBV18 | ASSPGRKDNQPQH
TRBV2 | ATQDRGQDTQY
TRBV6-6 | ASSYSGNRMSGEQF
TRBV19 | ASSIVGPYGYT
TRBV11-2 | ASSLAGTGEETQY
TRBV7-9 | ASSSREGLAGGDEQF
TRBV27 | ASRFAGAKEQY
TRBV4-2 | ASSPGTSGILTDTQY
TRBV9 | ASSGTRGDYGYT
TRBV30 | AWRGGVGTDTQY
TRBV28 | ASSPNKNTEAF
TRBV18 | ASSAGTGGGEQY
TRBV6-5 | ASSYTSLGGTYEQY
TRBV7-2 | ASSLAPEYEQY
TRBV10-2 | ASSDVYGYT
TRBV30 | AWSVLGKNYGYT
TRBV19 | ASSPRGQGRTEAF
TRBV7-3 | ASSLRGTSTDTQY
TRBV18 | ASSLAGRGIEAF
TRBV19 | ASSISDSPLH
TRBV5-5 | ASSLWVAGNEKLF
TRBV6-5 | ASRDRGPTEAF
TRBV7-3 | ASSLTGTSGAEQY
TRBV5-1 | ASSADRARTEAF
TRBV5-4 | ASSLDGRNTGELF
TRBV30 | AWSRDIPDDGYT
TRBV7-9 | ASSLINTEAF
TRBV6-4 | ASSRDSTYNEQF
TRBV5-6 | ASSTTGGQNIQY